Sequencing of this T cell receptor beta chain was carried out in a study of blood T cell repertoires in COVID-19. The overall study: The United States, Italy and Spain were the sources of the acute and convalescent COVID-19 samples. Sample material is recorded as cDNA or gDNA derived from T cells, B-cell-depleted T cells, or PBMCs.

Trimming stripped 6 bases from V and 4 bases from J, with 15 bases between. This CDR3 is 14 amino acids long. Germline V gives CDR1 MNHEY, CDR2 SVGAGI. Authors' methods: Amplification of reference gene primers was used by the study to estimate nucleated cell counts. Using immunoSEQ multiplex PCR, the repertoire was profiled, and TCRdb retains in-frame clones only, with some absent. The V and J calls and the clone size are those of that table, but D and trimming were determined from the DNA. The sample lists approximately 230,000 clones, about four fifths occurring once. This TCR came from an elderly man with acute or convalescent COVID-19. Sequencing was done on a sample of peripheral blood. The J gene is TRBJ1-1, the V gene TRBV6-5, with a possible D match to TRBD1 (6 bases). CDR3 amino acids: CASRDRLIGTEAFF. CDR3 sequence (DNA): TGTGCCAGCAGAGACAGGCTAATCGGCACTGAAGCTTTCTTT.